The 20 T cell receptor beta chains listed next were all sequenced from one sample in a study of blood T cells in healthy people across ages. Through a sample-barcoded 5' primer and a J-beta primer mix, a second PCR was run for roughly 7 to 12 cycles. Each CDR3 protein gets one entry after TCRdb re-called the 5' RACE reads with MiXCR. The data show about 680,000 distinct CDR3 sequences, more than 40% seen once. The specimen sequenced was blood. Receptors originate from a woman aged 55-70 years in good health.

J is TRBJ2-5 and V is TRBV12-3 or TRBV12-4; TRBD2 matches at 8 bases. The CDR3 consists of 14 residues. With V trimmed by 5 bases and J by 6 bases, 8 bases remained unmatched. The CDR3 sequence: CASSRSGSVKTQYF. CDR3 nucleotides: TGTGCCAGCAGTCGAAGCGGGAGTGTAAAGACCCAGTACTTC.

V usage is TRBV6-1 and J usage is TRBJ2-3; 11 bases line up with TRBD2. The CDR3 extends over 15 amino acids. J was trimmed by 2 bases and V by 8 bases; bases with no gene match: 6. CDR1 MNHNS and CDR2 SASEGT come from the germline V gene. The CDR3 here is CASVLAGGFTDTQYF. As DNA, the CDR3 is TGTGCCAGCGTCCTAGCGGGAGGTTTCACAGATACGCAGTATTTT.

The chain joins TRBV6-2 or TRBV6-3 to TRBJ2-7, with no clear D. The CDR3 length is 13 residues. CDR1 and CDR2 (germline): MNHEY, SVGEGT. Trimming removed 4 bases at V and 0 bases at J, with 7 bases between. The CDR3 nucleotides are TGTGCCAGCAGTTCGGTAGTCTCCTACGAGCAGTACTTC. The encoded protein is CASSSVVSYEQYF.

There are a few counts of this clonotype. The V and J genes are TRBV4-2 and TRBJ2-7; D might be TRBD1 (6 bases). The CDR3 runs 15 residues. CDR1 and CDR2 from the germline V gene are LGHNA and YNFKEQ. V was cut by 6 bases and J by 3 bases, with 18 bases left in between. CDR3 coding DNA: TGTGCCAGCAGACAGGGCCGGGGCTCCGTCTACGAGCAGTACTTC. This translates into CASRQGRGSVYEQYF.

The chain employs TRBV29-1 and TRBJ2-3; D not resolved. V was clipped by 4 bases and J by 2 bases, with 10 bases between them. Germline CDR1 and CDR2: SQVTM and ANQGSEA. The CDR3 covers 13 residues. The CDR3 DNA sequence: TGCAGCGTTGTGGGCGGTTACACAGATACGCAGTATTTT. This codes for CSVVGGYTDTQYF.

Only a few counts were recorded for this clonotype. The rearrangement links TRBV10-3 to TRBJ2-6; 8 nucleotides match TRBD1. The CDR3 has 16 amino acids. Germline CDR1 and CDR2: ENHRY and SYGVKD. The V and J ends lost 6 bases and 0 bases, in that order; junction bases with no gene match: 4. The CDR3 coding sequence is TGTGCCATCAGGACAGGGGCCAACTCTGGGGCCAACGTCCTGACTTTC. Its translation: CAIRTGANSGANVLTF.

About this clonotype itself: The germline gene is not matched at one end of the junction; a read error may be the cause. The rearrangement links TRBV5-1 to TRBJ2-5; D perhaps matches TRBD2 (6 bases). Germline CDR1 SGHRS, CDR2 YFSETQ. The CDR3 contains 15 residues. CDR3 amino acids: CDSSLVGLEGETQYF. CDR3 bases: TGCGACAGCAGCTTGGTGGGATTGGAGGGAGAGACCCAGTACTTC. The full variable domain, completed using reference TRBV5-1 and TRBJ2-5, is KAGVTQTPRYLIKTRGQQVTLSCSPISGHRSVSWYQQTPGQGLQFLFEYFSETQRNKGNFPGRFSGRQFSNSRSEMNVSTLELGDSALYLCDSSLVGLEGETQYFGPGTRLLVL.

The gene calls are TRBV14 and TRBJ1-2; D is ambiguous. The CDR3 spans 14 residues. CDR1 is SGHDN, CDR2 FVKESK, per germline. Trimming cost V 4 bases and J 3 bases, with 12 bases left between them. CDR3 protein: CASSPIGWDYGYTF. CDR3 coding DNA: TGTGCCAGCAGCCCCATAGGGTGGGACTATGGCTACACCTTC.

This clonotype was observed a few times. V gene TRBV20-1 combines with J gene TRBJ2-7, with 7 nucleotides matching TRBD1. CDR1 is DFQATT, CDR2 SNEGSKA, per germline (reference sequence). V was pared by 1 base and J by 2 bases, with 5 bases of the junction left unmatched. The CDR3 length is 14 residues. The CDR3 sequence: CSARVPGGTYEQYF. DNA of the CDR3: TGCAGTGCTAGAGTACCAGGGGGAACCTACGAGCAGTACTTC.

CDR3 in amino acids: CSARRSWQGGGHTF. For the CDR3, the DNA is TGCAGTGCTAGACGTAGTTGGCAGGGTGGCGGCCACACCTTC. The chain couples TRBV20-1 to TRBJ1-2; D may be TRBD1 (5 bases). The CDR3 runs to 14 residues. V was cut by 2 bases and J by 12 bases, with 22 bases left in between. The germline V gene has CDR1 DFQATT and CDR2 SNEGSKA (reference sequence).

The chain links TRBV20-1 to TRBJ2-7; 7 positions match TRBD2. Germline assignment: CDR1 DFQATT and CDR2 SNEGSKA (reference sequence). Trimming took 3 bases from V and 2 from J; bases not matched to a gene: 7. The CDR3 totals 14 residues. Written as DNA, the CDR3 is TGCAGTGCTAGGGTTCGCGGGAGAGCCTACGAGCAGTACTTC. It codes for CSARVRGRAYEQYF.

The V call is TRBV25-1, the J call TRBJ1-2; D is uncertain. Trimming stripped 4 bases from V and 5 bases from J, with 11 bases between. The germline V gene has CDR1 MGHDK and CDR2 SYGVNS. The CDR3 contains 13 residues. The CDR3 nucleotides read TGTGCCAGCAGTGCAACCCTGTTATATGGCTACACCTTC. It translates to CASSATLLYGYTF.

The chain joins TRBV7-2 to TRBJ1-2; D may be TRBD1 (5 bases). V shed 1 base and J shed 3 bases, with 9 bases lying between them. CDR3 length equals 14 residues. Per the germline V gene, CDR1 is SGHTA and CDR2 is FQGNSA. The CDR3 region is CASSLDRPYYGYTF. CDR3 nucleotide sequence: TGTGCCAGCAGCTTAGACAGGCCCTACTATGGCTACACCTTC.

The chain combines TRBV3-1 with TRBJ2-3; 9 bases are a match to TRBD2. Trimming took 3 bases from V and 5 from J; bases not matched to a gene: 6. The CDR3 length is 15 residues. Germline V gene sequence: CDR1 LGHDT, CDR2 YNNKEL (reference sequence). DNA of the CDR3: TGTGCCAGCAGCCAGAGCGGGAGGTCGGGAGATACGCAGTATTTT. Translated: CASSQSGRSGDTQYF.

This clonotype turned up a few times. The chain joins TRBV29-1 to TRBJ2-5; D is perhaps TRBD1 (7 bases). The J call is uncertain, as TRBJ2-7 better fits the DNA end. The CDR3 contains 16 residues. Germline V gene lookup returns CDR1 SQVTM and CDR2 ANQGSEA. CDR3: CSPPYADEGAGYEQYF. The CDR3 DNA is TGCAGCCCCCCTTATGCCGACGAGGGGGCGGGGTACGAGCAGTACTTC.

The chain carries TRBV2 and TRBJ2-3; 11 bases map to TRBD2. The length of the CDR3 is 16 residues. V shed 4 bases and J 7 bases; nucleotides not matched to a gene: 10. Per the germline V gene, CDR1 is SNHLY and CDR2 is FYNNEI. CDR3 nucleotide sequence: TGTGCCAGCAGTGTCGCGACTAGCGGGGAGCGGAATACGCAGTATTTT. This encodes CASSVATSGERNTQYF.

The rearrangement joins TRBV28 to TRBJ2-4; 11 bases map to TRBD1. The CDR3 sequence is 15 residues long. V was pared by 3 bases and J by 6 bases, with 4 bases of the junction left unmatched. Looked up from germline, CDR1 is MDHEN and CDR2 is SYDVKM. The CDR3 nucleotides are TGTGCCAGCAGTTTCGGGACAGGGGGGATAAACATTCAGTACTTC. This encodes CASSFGTGGINIQYF.

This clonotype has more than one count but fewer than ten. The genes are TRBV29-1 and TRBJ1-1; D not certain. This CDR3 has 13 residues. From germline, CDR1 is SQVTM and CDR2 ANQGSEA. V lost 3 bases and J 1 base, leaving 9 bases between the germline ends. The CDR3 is CSVEEQQNTEAFF. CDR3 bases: TGCAGCGTTGAGGAGCAGCAGAACACTGAAGCTTTCTTT.

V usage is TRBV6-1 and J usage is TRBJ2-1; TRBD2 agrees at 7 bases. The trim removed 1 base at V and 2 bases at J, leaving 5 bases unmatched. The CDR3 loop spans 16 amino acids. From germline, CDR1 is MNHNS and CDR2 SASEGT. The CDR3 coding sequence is TGTGCCAGCAGTGAAGAACAAGCGGGGACCTACAATGAGCAGTTCTTC. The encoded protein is CASSEEQAGTYNEQFF.

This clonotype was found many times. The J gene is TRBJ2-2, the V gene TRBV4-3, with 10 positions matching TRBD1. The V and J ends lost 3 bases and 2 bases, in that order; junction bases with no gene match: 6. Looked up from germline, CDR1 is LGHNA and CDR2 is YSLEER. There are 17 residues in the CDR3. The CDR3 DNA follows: TGCGCCAGCAGCCATCCGACAGGGGGCTTTAACACCGGGGAGCTGTTTTTT. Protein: CASSHPTGGFNTGELFF.